This T cell receptor (beta chain) comes out of a study of T cells after yellow fever vaccination (dated by TCRdb to 2018 to 2020). With respect to the entire study: The SMART-Seq v4 Ultra Low Input RNA kit was used to prepare libraries from fractions with low cell numbers. To track T-cell clones before and after primary and booster YFV17D yellow fever vaccination, bulk TCR alpha and beta repertoires were sequenced longitudinally. Two healthy male donors made up the cohort, one aged 18 to 29 years and the other aged 30 to 39 years. Blood was collected at multiple timepoints before and after primary and secondary immunization, and bulk PBMC replicates and cell subsets were isolated.

This clonotype was counted only a few times. Its antigen is still unknown. Nothing much larger sits one base from this clone, and base qualities are not available. The sample was run on an Illumina NovaSeq 6000. TCR cDNA was synthesized by 5'RACE template switching, which introduced a universal primer site and unique molecular identifiers. Priming for cDNA synthesis came from both the TCR alpha and TCR beta constant segments. Libraries were amplified in two PCR steps, with sample barcodes and sequencing adapters added in the second step. Sequencing of libraries was done on Illumina HiSeq 2500 (2x100 bp) or NovaSeq (2x150 bp). The study's processing was this. MIGEC was used to demultiplex reads and collapse the reads into UMI consensus sequences, and MiXCR was used for V(D)J alignment. Vaccine-responding clonotypes were defined with edgeR using replicate PBMC samples, requiring FDR below 0.01 and a log2 fold change above 5 up to day 15. Each bulk clonotype was labeled CD4 or CD8 based on which sequenced repertoire, CD4 or CD8, contained the clonotype at higher abundance. The raw public reads went through TCRdb reprocessing: fastp at Q25, MiXCR clone calling, in-frame beta chains kept. Rows are unified per CDR3 protein, each entry keeping the most common DNA and genes. V and J calls and clone size were set by TCRdb, not the authors. The sample yields about 350,000 distinct CDR3 sequences; approximately 13% were counted once. 2.5% to 4% of the sample goes to the ten largest clones.

Beyond this particular receptor, the publication reports: A small fraction of clonotypes appeared in both the CD4 and CD8 compartments, likely as a result of convergent recombination. Most clones expanded after primary vaccination (about 96% of CD4 and 88% of CD8) were re-detected after the booster, suggesting that broad memory maintenance occurred. Computational filtering was needed because FACS-sorted repertoires could contain abundant contaminating clonotypes from the bulk population. The secondary T-cell response was weaker than the primary response but faster, peaking on day 5 instead of day 15. Only a couple of donors were included in the study, so the extent to which the findings can be generalized is limited.

Taken with the paper, the label for treatment or condition translates to: live attenuated yellow fever vaccine strain. PBMCs were isolated from peripheral blood using a standard Ficoll-Paque protocol. Dynabeads CD4 and CD8 positive selection kits were used to isolate the CD4 and CD8 T-cell fractions. RNA was extracted with TriZol from bulk PBMCs, CD4 and CD8 fractions, and dextramer-positive and dextramer-negative fractions. At the junction V is shortened by 1 base and J by 3 bases; bases outside the gene matches: 7. The CDR3 goes from the cysteine to the phenylalanine over 16 residues. The retained sequence is limited to the CDR3, 48 bases, with the frame set at the first base. CDR1 and CDR2 are drawn from the germline V gene: LGHNA, YSLEER.

The sequencing used CD4+ T cells sorted from PBMCs, collected 15 days after the yellow fever booster vaccination. The receptor was derived from a young man who received the YFV17D yellow fever vaccine. Recombination connected TRBV4-3 to TRBJ2-3; 7 nucleotides in the junction match TRBD2. The nucleotide sequence reads TGCGCCAGCAGCCAAGGAGTGACGGGGGGTACAGATACGCAGTATTTT. It specifies CASSQGVTGGTDTQYF.